This T cell receptor beta chain was recorded in a study of beta chain features in type 1 diabetes. Expressed TCRB transcripts were sequenced because the isolated RNA had all been reverse transcribed beforehand. The data were produced by immunoSEQ multiplex PCR, yet TCRdb's version contains in-frame clones alone and is incomplete. Of about 250,000 clones in the sample, roughly 15% are singletons; the top ten hold approximately 0.024%. Naive, central memory, regulatory and stem cell-like memory cells within the CD4+ compartment were sorted using CD45RO/CCR7/CD25/CD127/CD95/CD27. The CDR3 length is 13 residues. Germline V gene lookup returns CDR1 SNHLY and CDR2 FYNNEI. Trimming cost V 7 bases and J 2 bases, with 11 bases left between them.

The rearrangement joins TRBV2 to TRBJ2-5; D is possibly TRBD1 (5 bases). The sequencing sample was made of naive CD4+ T cells from blood. This receptor was obtained from a woman in her forties in good health. CDR3 sequence reads: CASTGRAQETQYF. DNA of the CDR3: TGTGCCAGCACTGGCAGGGCGCAAGAGACCCAGTACTTC.